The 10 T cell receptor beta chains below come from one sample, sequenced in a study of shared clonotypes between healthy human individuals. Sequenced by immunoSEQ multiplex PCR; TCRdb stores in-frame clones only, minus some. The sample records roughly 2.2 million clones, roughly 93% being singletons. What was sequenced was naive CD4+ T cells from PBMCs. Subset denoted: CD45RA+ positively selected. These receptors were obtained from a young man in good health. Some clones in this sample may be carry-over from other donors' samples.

Written as DNA, the CDR3 is TGTGCCATCAGTGAGTCAAAGAATGAGCAGTTCTTC. As protein: CAISESKNEQFF. V is TRBV10-3 and J is TRBJ2-1; D unresolved. CDR1 and CDR2 from the germline V gene are ENHRY and SYGVKD. This CDR3 spans 12 amino acids. V dropped 0 bases and J dropped 7 bases, with 4 bases sitting between them.

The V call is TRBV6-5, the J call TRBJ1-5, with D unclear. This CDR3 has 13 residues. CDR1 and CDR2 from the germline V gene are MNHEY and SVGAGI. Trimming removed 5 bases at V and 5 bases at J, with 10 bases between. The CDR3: CASSPLGYQPQHF. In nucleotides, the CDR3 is TGTGCCAGCAGTCCCCTCGGATATCAGCCCCAGCATTTT.

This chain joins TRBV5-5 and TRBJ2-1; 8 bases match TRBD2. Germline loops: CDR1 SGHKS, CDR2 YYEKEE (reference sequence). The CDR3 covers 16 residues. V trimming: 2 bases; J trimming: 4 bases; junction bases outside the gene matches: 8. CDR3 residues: CASSFPVAGPYNEQFF. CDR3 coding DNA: TGTGCCAGCAGCTTCCCGGTAGCGGGACCGTACAATGAGCAGTTCTTC.

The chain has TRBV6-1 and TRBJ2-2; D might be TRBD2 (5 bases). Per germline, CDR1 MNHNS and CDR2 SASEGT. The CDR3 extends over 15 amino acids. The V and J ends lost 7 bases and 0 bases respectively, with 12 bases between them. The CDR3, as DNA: TGTGCCAGCATTTGGAGCGGAACGAACACCGGGGAGCTGTTTTTT. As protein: CASIWSGTNTGELFF.

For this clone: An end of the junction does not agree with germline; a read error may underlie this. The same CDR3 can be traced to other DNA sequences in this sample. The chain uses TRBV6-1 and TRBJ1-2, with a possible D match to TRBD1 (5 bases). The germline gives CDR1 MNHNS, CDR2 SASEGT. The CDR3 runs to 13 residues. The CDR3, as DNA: TGTGCCAGCAGCCAAGATTGGGGGAATGGTTACACCTTC. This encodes CASSQDWGNGYTF.

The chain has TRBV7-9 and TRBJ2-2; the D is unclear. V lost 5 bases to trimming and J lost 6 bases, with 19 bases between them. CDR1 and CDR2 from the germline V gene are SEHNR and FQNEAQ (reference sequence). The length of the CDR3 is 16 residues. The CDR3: CASSLTDPFEAGELFF. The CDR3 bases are TGTGCCAGCAGCCTAACGGACCCCTTTGAAGCCGGGGAGCTGTTTTTT. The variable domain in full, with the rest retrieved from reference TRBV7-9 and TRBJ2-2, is DTGVSQNPRHKITKRGQNVTFRCDPISEHNRLYWYRQTLGQGPEFLTYFQNEAQLEKSRLLSDRFSAERPKGSFSTLEIQRTEQGDSAMYLCASSLTDPFEAGELFFGEGSRLTVL.

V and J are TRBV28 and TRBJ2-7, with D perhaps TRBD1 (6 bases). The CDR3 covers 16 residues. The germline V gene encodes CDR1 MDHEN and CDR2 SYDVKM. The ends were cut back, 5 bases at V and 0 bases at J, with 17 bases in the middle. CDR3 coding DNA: TGTGCCAGCAGTGACTATGACAGGTTTAGCTCCTACGAGCAGTACTTC. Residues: CASSDYDRFSSYEQYF.

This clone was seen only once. CDR3 bases: TGTGCCAGCAGCTCCTTTTTACGGCGACAGGGGAGCTATGGCTACACCTTC. It codes for CASSSFLRRQGSYGYTF. This chain links TRBV7-9 with TRBJ1-2, with 8 bases that match TRBD1. J was trimmed by 4 bases and V by 4 bases; bases with no gene match: 14. CDR3 length: 17 residues. CDR1 is SEHNR and CDR2 is FQNEAQ in the germline V gene (reference sequence).

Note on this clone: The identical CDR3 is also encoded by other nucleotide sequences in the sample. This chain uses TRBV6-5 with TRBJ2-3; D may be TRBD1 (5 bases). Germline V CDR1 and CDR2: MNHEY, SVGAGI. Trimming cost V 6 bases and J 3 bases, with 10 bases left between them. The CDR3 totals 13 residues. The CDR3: CASSPPGTDTQYF. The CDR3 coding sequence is TGTGCCAGCAGCCCACCAGGGACAGATACGCAGTATTTT.

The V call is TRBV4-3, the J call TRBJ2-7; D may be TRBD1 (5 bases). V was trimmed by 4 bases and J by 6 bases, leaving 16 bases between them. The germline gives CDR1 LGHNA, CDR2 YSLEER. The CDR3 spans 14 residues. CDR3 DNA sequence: TGCGCCAGCAGCCCGGAAACCAGGGTAGGCGAGCAGTACTTC. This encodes CASSPETRVGEQYF.